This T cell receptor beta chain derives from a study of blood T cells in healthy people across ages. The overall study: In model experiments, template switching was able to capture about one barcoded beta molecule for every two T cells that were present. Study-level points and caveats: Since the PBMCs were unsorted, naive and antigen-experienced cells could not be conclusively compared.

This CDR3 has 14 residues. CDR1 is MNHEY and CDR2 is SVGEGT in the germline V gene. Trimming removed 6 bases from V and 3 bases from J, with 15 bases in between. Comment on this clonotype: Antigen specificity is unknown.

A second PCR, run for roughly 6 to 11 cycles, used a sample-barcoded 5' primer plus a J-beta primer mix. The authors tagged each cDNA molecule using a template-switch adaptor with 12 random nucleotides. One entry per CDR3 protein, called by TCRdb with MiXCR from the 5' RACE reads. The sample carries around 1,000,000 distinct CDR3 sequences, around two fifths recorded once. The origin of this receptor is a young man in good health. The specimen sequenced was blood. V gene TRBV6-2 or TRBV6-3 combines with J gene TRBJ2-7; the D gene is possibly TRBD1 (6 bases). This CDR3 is CASSPRDTFYEQYF. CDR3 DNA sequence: TGTGCCAGCAGCCCTAGGGACACCTTCTACGAGCAGTACTTC.